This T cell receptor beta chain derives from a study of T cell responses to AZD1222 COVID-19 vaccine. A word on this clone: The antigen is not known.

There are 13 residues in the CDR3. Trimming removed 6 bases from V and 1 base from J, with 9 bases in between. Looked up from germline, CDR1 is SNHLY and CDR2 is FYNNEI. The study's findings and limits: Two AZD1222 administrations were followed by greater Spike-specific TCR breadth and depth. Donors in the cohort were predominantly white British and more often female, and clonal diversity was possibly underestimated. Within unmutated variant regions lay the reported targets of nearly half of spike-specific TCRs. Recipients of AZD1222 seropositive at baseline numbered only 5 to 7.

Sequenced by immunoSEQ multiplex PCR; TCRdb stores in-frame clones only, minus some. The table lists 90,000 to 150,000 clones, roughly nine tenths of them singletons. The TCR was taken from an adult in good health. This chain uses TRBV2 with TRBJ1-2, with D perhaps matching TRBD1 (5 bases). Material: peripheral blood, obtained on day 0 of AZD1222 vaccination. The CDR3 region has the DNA TGTGCCAGCAGGGGGGGACTTAACTATGGCTACACCTTC. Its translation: CASRGGLNYGYTF.